This TCR beta chain was retrieved from a study of CD8 T cells in ankylosing spondylitis. In its sample, this clonotype was seen many times. CDR1 and CDR2 from the germline V gene are DFQATT and SNEGSKA (reference sequence). CDR3 length: 14 residues. Losses at the gene ends were 4 bases for V and 4 bases for J; bases not matched to a gene: 7. In TCRdb, the 5' RACE reads were re-called with MiXCR into one record per CDR3 protein. This table holds about 240,000 distinct CDR3 sequences, approximately 11% found once. This sequence originates from a male donor with ankylosing spondylitis or in good health (not recorded which). This chain joins TRBV20-1 and TRBJ2-5, with 9 bases identical to TRBD1. The specimen was blood, either unsorted or a sorted T cell fraction (not recorded which). CDR3 sequence: CSAIQGALGETQYF. The CDR3 DNA sequence: TGCAGTGCTATACAGGGGGCGTTGGGAGAGACCCAGTACTTC.